The T cell receptor (beta chain) under discussion was sequenced for a study of post-analysis software for immune sequencing data. cDNA libraries for TCR beta contained unique molecular identifiers. Each sample of about 0.95 to 10 million input T cells yielded around 500,000 cDNA molecules, so each molecule approximated one T cell. One entry per CDR3 protein results from TCRdb running MiXCR on the PCR reads. The data show hundreds of thousands of distinct CDR3 sequences, roughly three fifths seen once. Study-level results: A handful of TRBV segments, including TRBV5-6, TRBV5-1 and TRBV20-1, were more frequent in patients than controls.

V gave up 4 bases and J gave up 1 base, with 17 bases separating them. Germline V CDR1 and CDR2: LGHNA, YNFKEQ. The CDR3 has 17 residues. Details on this clonotype: The antigen is undetermined.

This sequence joins TRBV4-2 and TRBJ2-1, with a possible D match to TRBD1 (6 bases). Sequenced input: blood. This clonotype originated in a girl aged 2 to 9 with multiple sclerosis. This CDR3 is CASSPSEGVQSYNEQFF. CDR3 bases: TGTGCCAGCAGCCCCAGTGAGGGGGTACAGTCCTACAATGAGCAGTTCTTC.